These 21 T cell receptor beta chains were all obtained from the same sample, sequenced in a study of CD8 T cells in Susac syndrome. Reverse transcription of about 0.5 to 1 ug RNA used random hexamers. TCRdb independently ran MiXCR on the immunoSEQ multiplex PCR reads; one entry per CDR3 protein. Of under 200,000 distinct CDR3 sequences in the sample, around 94% were seen once. Sample: CD4+ T cells from PBMCs. The receptor source for this set is a human donor with Susac syndrome.

The chain uses TRBV5-1 and TRBJ2-5, with TRBD2 matching 7 bases. Germline CDR1 reads SGHRS; CDR2 reads YFSETQ. V shed 5 bases, J shed 1 base, and the junction held 5 bases outside the gene matches. This CDR3 is 14 amino acids long. CDR3 loop: CASSYSGGQETQYF. CDR3 DNA sequence: TGCGCCAGCAGTTACTCGGGGGGCCAAGAGACCCAGTACTTC.

The chain couples TRBV10-2 to TRBJ2-3; D call uncertain. Between the trimmed V and J ends, which lost 3 bases and 10 bases, there was a span of 11 bases. Germline loops: CDR1 WSHSY, CDR2 SAAADI. CDR3 length: 12 amino acids. The CDR3 here is CASSDYSNPQYF. In DNA form, the CDR3 reads TGCGCCAGCAGTGATTATTCTAATCCGCAGTATTTT.

The rearrangement uses TRBV3-1 and TRBJ2-1, with 7 bases fitting TRBD1. In germline, CDR1 is LGHDT, CDR2 YNNKEL (reference sequence). The CDR3 length is 14 residues. V was pared by 1 base and J by 3 bases, with 0 bases of the junction left unmatched. Here the CDR3 reads CASSQGQGYNEQFF. CDR3 sequence (DNA): TGTGCCAGCAGCCAAGGACAGGGCTACAATGAGCAGTTCTTC.

This CDR3 reads CASRRLAGFEQFF. The CDR3 DNA is TGTGCCAGCCGTCGACTAGCGGGGTTTGAGCAGTTCTTC. This rearrangement joins TRBV3-1 to TRBJ2-1; 11 bases are shared with TRBD2. Germline lookup yields CDR1 LGHDT and CDR2 YNNKEL (reference sequence). The V and J ends lost 8 bases and 9 bases, in that order; junction bases with no gene match: 6. This CDR3 has 13 amino acids.

The rearrangement joins TRBV20-1 to TRBJ1-5, with 10 bases lining up with TRBD1. The V and J ends lost 6 bases and 2 bases, in that order; junction bases with no gene match: 7. Per germline, CDR1 DFQATT and CDR2 SNEGSKA (reference sequence). This CDR3 contains 15 residues. The CDR3 nucleotides are TGCAGTGCCCTACCCGGGACAGGGGGCAATCAGCCCCAGCATTTT. Its translation is CSALPGTGGNQPQHF.

This chain links TRBV18 with TRBJ1-2; D might be TRBD1 (6 bases). Trimming took off 6 bases at V and 4 bases at J, with 12 bases between the two ends. The CDR3 loop spans 13 amino acids. Per germline, CDR1 KGHSH and CDR2 LQKENI. CDR3 loop: CASSSGHPYGYTF. In DNA form, the CDR3 reads TGTGCCAGCTCGTCGGGACACCCCTATGGCTACACCTTC.

The CDR3, as DNA: TGTGCCAGCAGCCCCCTCTCCGGGGGCTCCTACAATGAGCAGTTCTTC. Protein sequence: CASSPLSGGSYNEQFF. The J gene is TRBJ2-1, the V gene TRBV3-1, with a possible D match to TRBD2 (6 bases). Between the trimmed V and J ends, which lost 4 bases and 0 bases, there was a span of 13 bases. The CDR3 has 16 residues. From germline, CDR1 is LGHDT and CDR2 YNNKEL (reference sequence).

This chain connects TRBV12-3 or TRBV12-4 to TRBJ2-7; D remains ambiguous. The CDR3 runs 11 residues. V was trimmed by 4 bases and J by 3 bases, leaving 4 bases between them. The chain's CDR3 is CASSSGYEQYF. The CDR3, as DNA: TGTGCCAGCAGTTCGGGCTACGAGCAGTACTTC.

The chain joins TRBV30 to TRBJ2-7, with D hard to call. Trimming took off 4 bases at V and 4 bases at J, with 11 bases between the two ends. In germline, CDR1 is GTSNPN, CDR2 SVGIG (reference sequence). The CDR3 extends over 12 amino acids. The CDR3 loop reads CAWNKISYEQYF. The CDR3 region has the DNA TGTGCCTGGAATAAGATATCGTACGAGCAGTACTTC.

This chain uses TRBV14 with TRBJ2-5; D is undetermined. Trimming shortened V by 2 bases and J by 1 base, and 8 bases separated the two germline ends. CDR1 is SGHDN and CDR2 is FVKESK in the germline V gene. The CDR3 runs to 14 residues. CDR3 in DNA: TGTGCCAGCAGCCAACCTAATCGCCAAGAGACCCAGTACTTC. Protein: CASSQPNRQETQYF. Full variable domain (remainder filled in from reference TRBV14 and TRBJ2-5): EAGVTQFPSHSVIEKGQTVTLRCDPISGHDNLYWYRRVMGKEIKFLLHFVKESKQDESGMPNNRFLAERTGGTYSTLKVQPAELEDSGVYFCASSQPNRQETQYFGPGTRLLVL.

This clonotype has only a few counts. The chain couples TRBV5-1 to TRBJ1-1, with 8 bases that match TRBD1. Per the germline V gene, CDR1 is SGHRS and CDR2 is YFSETQ. The trim removed 4 bases at V and 1 base at J, leaving 6 bases unmatched. The length of the CDR3 is 15 residues. CDR3 region: CASSPAGQGNTEAFF. The CDR3 DNA is TGCGCCAGCAGCCCCGCAGGACAGGGGAACACTGAAGCTTTCTTT.

The chain recombines TRBV12-3 or TRBV12-4 with TRBJ1-2; TRBD1 matches at 9 bases. The CDR3 totals 13 residues. The J segment lost 8 bases and the V segment lost 5 bases, leaving 6 bases of the junction unmatched. CDR3 in DNA: TGTGCCAGCAGTAGGGGGACAGGGTCCGGCTACACCTTC. This sequence encodes CASSRGTGSGYTF.

The V and J genes are TRBV29-1 and TRBJ2-3; D may be TRBD2 (5 bases). Per the germline V gene, CDR1 is SQVTM and CDR2 is ANQGSEA. The CDR3 length is 10 residues. Trimming cost V 2 bases and J 14 bases, with 11 bases left between them. CDR3 nucleotide sequence: TGCAGCGTTGAACTGCGGGTTCGGTATTTT. This encodes CSVELRVRYF.

V is TRBV3-1 and J is TRBJ1-2; TRBD1 matches 7 bases. J lost 3 bases, V lost 4 bases, and 5 bases had no gene match. The CDR3 is 14 amino acids. Per germline, CDR1 LGHDT and CDR2 YNNKEL (reference sequence). CDR3 DNA: TGTGCCAGCAGCCGGCGGACAGGTCACTATGGCTACACCTTC. Translation gives CASSRRTGHYGYTF.

A single count supports this clonotype. The CDR3 protein is CASSLASGPEQYF. The CDR3 bases are TGTGCCAGCAGCTTAGCGTCAGGGCCCGAGCAGTACTTC. The chain recombines TRBV7-2 with TRBJ2-7, with D possibly TRBD1 on 5 matching bases. The CDR3 length is 13 residues. The germline gives CDR1 SGHTA, CDR2 FQGNSA. Trimming shortened V by 0 bases and J by 6 bases, and 9 bases separated the two germline ends.

The gene calls are TRBV4-3 and TRBJ2-4; 8 nucleotides agree with TRBD2. Germline values: CDR1 LGHNA, CDR2 YSLEER. V shed 0 bases, J shed 7 bases, and the junction held 2 bases outside the gene matches. The CDR3 contains 14 residues. The CDR3 reads CASSQELAGNIQYF. The CDR3 nucleotides read TGCGCCAGCAGCCAAGAGCTAGCGGGTAACATTCAGTACTTC.

V usage is TRBV27 and J usage is TRBJ2-7; 8 positions match TRBD1. Germline V lookup: CDR1 MNHEY, CDR2 SMNVEV (reference sequence). This CDR3 spans 12 amino acids. J gave up 5 bases and V 8 bases, and 5 bases lay outside the gene matches. The CDR3: CASGGQGNEQYF. Here the CDR3 DNA reads TGTGCCAGCGGAGGACAGGGCAACGAGCAGTACTTC.

This chain joins TRBV30 and TRBJ2-5; 10 nucleotides match TRBD2. Germline V lookup: CDR1 GTSNPN, CDR2 SVGIG (reference sequence). The CDR3 is 14 residues long. Germline trimming cut 3 bases from V and 4 bases from J; bases unmatched to any gene: 5. The CDR3: CAWSISGGSETQYF. The CDR3 bases are TGTGCCTGGAGCATTAGCGGGGGGTCAGAGACCCAGTACTTC.

The chain joins TRBV4-2 to TRBJ2-2, with 7 bases matching TRBD2. The V and J ends lost 1 base and 0 bases, in that order; junction bases with no gene match: 2. Germline loops: CDR1 LGHNA, CDR2 YNFKEQ. This CDR3 region has 16 residues. CDR3 amino acids: CASSQAAGANTGELFF. The CDR3 DNA sequence: TGTGCCAGCAGCCAAGCGGCGGGGGCGAACACCGGGGAGCTGTTTTTT.

The chain employs TRBV4-2 and TRBJ2-2; 7 nucleotides match TRBD1. CDR1 is LGHNA and CDR2 is YNFKEQ in the germline V gene. Trimming at V came to 4 bases and at J to 1 base, leaving 9 bases not matched to a gene. There are 17 residues in the CDR3. Here the CDR3 reads CASSLPPGQENTGELFF. The CDR3 nucleotides are TGTGCCAGCAGCCTCCCCCCTGGACAGGAGAACACCGGGGAGCTGTTTTTT.

This clonotype was seen a single time. The chain recombines TRBV20-1 with TRBJ2-1; D remains ambiguous. The CDR3 is 12 amino acids. CDR1 is DFQATT, CDR2 SNEGSKA, per germline (reference sequence). DNA for the CDR3: TGCAGCTCCCGGTCGGCCCACAATGAGCAGTTCTTC. Amino acids: CSSRSAHNEQFF.